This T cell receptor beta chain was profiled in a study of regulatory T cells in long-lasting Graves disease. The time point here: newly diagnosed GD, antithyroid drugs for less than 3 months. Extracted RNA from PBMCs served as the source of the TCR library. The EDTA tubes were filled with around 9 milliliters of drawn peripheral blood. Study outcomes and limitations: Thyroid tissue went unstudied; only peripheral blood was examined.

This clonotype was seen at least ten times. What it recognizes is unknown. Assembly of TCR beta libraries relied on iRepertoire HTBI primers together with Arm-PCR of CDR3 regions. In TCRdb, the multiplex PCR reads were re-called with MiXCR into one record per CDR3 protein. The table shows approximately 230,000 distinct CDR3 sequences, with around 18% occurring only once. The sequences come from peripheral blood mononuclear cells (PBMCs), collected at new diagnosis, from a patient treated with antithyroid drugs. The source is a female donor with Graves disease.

The CDR3: CASSYIPTDPYGYTF. Written as DNA, the CDR3 is TGTGCCAGCAGTTATATCCCGACGGACCCCTATGGCTACACCTTC. V gene TRBV6-5 combines with J gene TRBJ1-2, with no clear D. V was cut by 3 bases and J by 4 bases, with 15 bases left in between. The CDR3 length is 15 residues. Per the germline V gene, CDR1 is MNHEY and CDR2 is SVGAGI.